The 2 T cell receptor beta chains below were found in one sample sequenced in a study of blood T cells in healthy people across ages. A second roughly 7 to 12 cycle PCR used barcoded and J-beta primers. Via MiXCR, TCRdb re-called the 5' RACE reads, giving one row per CDR3 protein. This table holds hundreds of thousands of distinct CDR3 sequences, 45% to 50% found once. The source material was blood. These receptors came from a man aged 25-45 years in good health.

This clonotype was seen a few times. This sequence joins TRBV12-3 or TRBV12-4 and TRBJ2-7, with no clear D. Trimming removed 6 bases at V and 2 bases at J, with 14 bases between. The CDR3 is made up of 14 amino acids. This CDR3 reads CASSSPVVPYEQYF. CDR3 nucleotides: TGTGCCAGCAGCTCCCCGGTAGTTCCCTACGAGCAGTACTTC.

This clonotype was seen a few times. This chain connects TRBV27 to TRBJ2-7; 7 bases map to TRBD1. Looked up from germline, CDR1 is MNHEY and CDR2 is SMNVEV (reference sequence). The CDR3 runs to 16 residues. The junction had 8 bases not matched to a gene; V was cut back by 3 bases and J by 0 bases. The CDR3 DNA is TGTGCCAGCAGTTTGTTAGGACAGGCAATCTCCTACGAGCAGTACTTC. This encodes CASSLLGQAISYEQYF.